These 22 T cell receptor beta chains were sequenced from one sample in a study of T cell responses to AZD1222 COVID-19 vaccine (dated by TCRdb to about 2021). Reading the label with the study, this specimen's time point is: about 28 days (+/-7) after the second vaccine dose. Library preparation used the immunoSEQ multiplex PCR assay. In TCRdb, the immuneACCESS table is reduced to in-frame sequences with V and J assigned. These tables do not hold every clone; where another copy was compared, an unresolved V gene accounts for under half, and the others remain unexplained. The sample table records about 150,000 clones; roughly 90% of these occur just once. 2.5% to 3.5% of the sample lies in the top ten. The sequenced sample was peripheral blood, obtained 28 days after the second AZD1222 dose. These receptors all stem from an adult who received the AZD1222 COVID-19 vaccine.

The rearrangement uses TRBV25-1 and TRBJ2-2, with no clear D. Germline CDR1 reads MGHDK; CDR2 reads SYGVNS. CDR3 length: 15 amino acids. Trimming removed 3 bases at V and 6 bases at J, with 14 bases between. DNA of the CDR3: TGTGCCAGCAGTGAGCAATCTGGGTTAGCCGGGGAGCTGTTTTTT. It codes for CASSEQSGLAGELFF.

V and J are TRBV27 and TRBJ1-1; 7 bases match TRBD1. Germline V gives CDR1 MNHEY, CDR2 SMNVEV (reference sequence). The trim removed 2 bases at V and 6 bases at J, leaving 6 bases unmatched. This CDR3 has 14 residues. The CDR3 sequence is CASSLAGQGAEAFF. In nucleotides, the CDR3 is TGTGCCAGCAGTTTAGCCGGGCAGGGGGCTGAAGCTTTCTTT.

This sequence joins TRBV29-1 and TRBJ1-1; D unresolved. There are 14 residues in the CDR3. Germline CDR1 reads SQVTM; CDR2 reads ANQGSEA. The ends were cut back, 2 bases at V and 6 bases at J, with 16 bases in the middle. CDR3 bases: TGCAGCGTTGAATCGGTCGCAGGCGGGTCTGAAGCTTTCTTT. The encoded protein is CSVESVAGGSEAFF.

V gene TRBV5-8 combines with J gene TRBJ1-4; 7 nucleotides match TRBD1. Trimming cost V 2 bases and J 7 bases; bases outside gene matches: 5. This CDR3 has 14 residues. From germline, CDR1 is SGHTS and CDR2 YDEGEE. CDR3 loop: CASSFGQGVEKLFF. The CDR3, as DNA: TGTGCCAGCAGCTTCGGGCAGGGGGTTGAAAAACTGTTTTTT. The complete variable domain, with remaining parts taken from reference TRBV5-8 and TRBJ1-4, reads EAGVTQSPTHLIKTRGQQATLRCSPISGHTSVYWYQQALGLGLQFLLWYDEGEERNRGNFPPRFSGRQFPNYSSELNVNALELEDSALYLCASSFGQGVEKLFFGSGTQLSVL.

This clone occurred a few times. The chain uses TRBV30 and TRBJ2-2; TRBD2 matches 11 bases. The V segment lost 4 bases and the J segment 7 bases; nucleotides outside the gene matches: 14. Germline V gives CDR1 GTSNPN, CDR2 SVGIG (reference sequence). The CDR3 is made up of 17 amino acids. CDR3 coding DNA: TGTGCCTGGACACTGAAACTAGCGGGAGCATGGGTCGGGGAGCTGTTTTTT. This gives the protein CAWTLKLAGAWVGELFF.

The table lists this clone with a count of one. The J gene is TRBJ2-2, the V gene TRBV10-3; TRBD2 aligns across 10 bases. J gave up 3 bases and V 11 bases, and 6 bases lay outside the gene matches. This CDR3 is 14 amino acids long. Germline-derived CDR1 and CDR2 are ENHRY and SYGVKD. Here the CDR3 DNA reads TGTGCCTCAACGGGGACTAGCGACACCGGGGAGCTGTTTTTT. Translating gives CASTGTSDTGELFF.

The V call is TRBV7-2, the J call TRBJ2-7; 7 bases line up with TRBD1. CDR1 is SGHTA, CDR2 FQGNSA, per germline. With 1 base clipped from V and 3 bases from J, the junction kept 3 bases outside the gene matches. This CDR3 is 14 amino acids long. CDR3 amino acids: CASSLGTGNYEQYF. The CDR3 coding sequence is TGTGCCAGCAGCTTAGGGACAGGCAACTACGAGCAGTACTTC.

The CDR3 loop reads CASSLILHTGSGGELFF. CDR3 DNA: TGTGCCAGCAGCTTAATCTTGCACACAGGGTCTGGCGGGGAGCTGTTTTTT. The V gene is TRBV7-8, the J gene TRBJ2-2; D is possibly TRBD1 (6 bases). V dropped 2 bases and J dropped 7 bases, with 20 bases sitting between them. This CDR3 is 17 amino acids long. Germline assignment: CDR1 SGHVS and CDR2 FQNEAQ. The full variable domain, with the rest looked up from reference TRBV7-8 and TRBJ2-2, is GAGVSQSPRYKVAKRGQDVALRCDPISGHVSLFWYQQALGQGPEFLTYFQNEAQLDKSGLPSDRFFAERPEGSVSTLKIQRTQQEDSAVYLCASSLILHTGSGGELFFGEGSRLTVL.

The V and J genes are TRBV3-1 (or the pseudogene TRBV3-2) and TRBJ2-3, with TRBD2 matching over 8 bases. This CDR3 has 16 amino acids. The ends lost 5 bases at V and 4 bases at J; junction bases unmatched: 11. Germline V lookup: CDR1 LGHDT, CDR2 YNNKEL (reference sequence). This CDR3 is CASSKKGSGRSDTQYF. The CDR3, as DNA: TGTGCCAGCAGCAAGAAGGGCAGCGGGAGATCAGATACGCAGTATTTT.

The chain has TRBV21-1 and TRBJ1-1. TRBV21-1 is reported as a pseudogene. The CDR3 totals 14 residues. The CDR3 here is CASSGQRVNTEAFF. CDR3 nucleotide sequence: TGTGCCAGCAGCGGCCAAAGGGTGAACACTGAAGCTTTCTTT.

V and J are TRBV6-1 and TRBJ1-1; a possible D gene is TRBD1 (5 bases). The V end was cut by 0 bases, the J end by 5 bases, with 7 bases between. This CDR3 has 13 residues. CDR1 MNHNS and CDR2 SASEGT come from the germline V gene. The CDR3 sequence is CASSEAGGTEAFF. The CDR3, as DNA: TGTGCCAGCAGTGAAGCGGGGGGGACTGAAGCTTTCTTT.

The chain employs TRBV11-3 and TRBJ2-1, with 7 bases identical to TRBD1. Germline lookup yields CDR1 SGHNT and CDR2 YENEEA. The CDR3 totals 14 residues. The junction had 4 bases not matched to a gene; V was cut back by 6 bases and J by 2 bases. Written as DNA, the CDR3 is TGTGCCAGCAGACGGGACAGTGCCTACAATGAGCAGTTCTTC. As protein: CASRRDSAYNEQFF.

The chain has TRBV10-3 and TRBJ1-6; D remains ambiguous. The V end was cut by 3 bases, the J end by 10 bases, with 7 bases between. In germline, CDR1 is ENHRY, CDR2 SYGVKD. The CDR3 is made up of 12 amino acids. In nucleotides, the CDR3 is TGTGCCATCAGTGACGTTGGATCACCCCTCCACTTT. Amino acid sequence: CAISDVGSPLHF.

V and J are TRBV2 and TRBJ2-7; D remains unclear. In germline, CDR1 is SNHLY, CDR2 FYNNEI. The CDR3 contains 13 residues. V was pared by 3 bases and J by 2 bases, with 8 bases between. CDR3 protein: CASSETNTYEQYF. As DNA, the CDR3 is TGTGCCAGCAGTGAGACAAATACCTACGAGCAGTACTTC.

The chain has TRBV29-1 and TRBJ2-2, with D uncertain. The CDR3 totals 12 residues. CDR1 SQVTM and CDR2 ANQGSEA come from the germline V gene. V was trimmed by 6 bases and J by 4 bases, leaving 9 bases between them. The CDR3 DNA reads as TGCAGCGTGATGACTGGCACCGGGGAGCTGTTTTTT. Protein: CSVMTGTGELFF.

This chain links TRBV2 with TRBJ1-2; D gene uncertain. Per germline, CDR1 SNHLY and CDR2 FYNNEI. CDR3 length: 15 residues. The V end was cut by 0 bases, the J end by 2 bases, with 10 bases between. The chain's CDR3 is CASSEAVRQNYGYTF. CDR3 bases: TGTGCCAGCAGTGAAGCGGTTCGGCAGAACTATGGCTACACCTTC. The variable domain in full, with the rest retrieved from reference TRBV2 and TRBJ1-2, is EPEVTQTPSHQVTQMGQEVILRCVPISNHLYFYWYRQILGQKVEFLVSFYNNEISEKSEIFDDQFSVERPDGSNFTLKIRSTKLEDSAMYFCASSEAVRQNYGYTFGSGTRLTVV.

The chain has TRBV29-1 and TRBJ2-7, with a possible D match to TRBD2 (5 bases). The CDR3 is 13 residues long. The germline V gene encodes CDR1 SQVTM and CDR2 ANQGSEA. The ends were cut back, 1 base at V and 7 bases at J, with 14 bases in the middle. Written as DNA, the CDR3 is TGCAGCGTTGAAGTCAGCCTCTCGGGGGAGCAGTACTTC. It translates to CSVEVSLSGEQYF.

The chain is built from TRBV30 and TRBJ1-6; weak D call: TRBD1 (5 bases). The germline V gene has CDR1 GTSNPN and CDR2 SVGIG (reference sequence). V dropped 3 bases and J dropped 8 bases, with 26 bases sitting between them. The CDR3 spans 18 residues. CDR3 sequence: CAWRVNSGTLRRHSPLHF. Written as DNA, the CDR3 is TGTGCCTGGAGAGTGAATTCCGGGACTTTGAGGCGCCATTCACCCCTCCACTTT.

This clone was counted a single time. V gene TRBV18 combines with J gene TRBJ1-5; TRBD1 matches 7 bases. Germline CDR1 reads KGHSH; CDR2 reads LQKENI. This CDR3 comprises 19 residues. J was trimmed by 2 bases and V by 0 bases; bases with no gene match: 13. The CDR3 spells CASSPPGQDFFRGNQPQHF. As DNA, the CDR3 is TGTGCCAGCTCACCACCCGGACAGGACTTTTTCAGGGGCAATCAGCCCCAGCATTTT.

The rearrangement joins TRBV14 to TRBJ2-7, with D possibly matching TRBD2 (6 bases). CDR1 and CDR2 (germline): SGHDN, FVKESK. Trimming left V 4 bases short and J 0 bases short, with 13 bases between. The CDR3 runs to 15 residues. The CDR3 nucleotides read TGTGCCAGCAGCCCCATTGGGGGAGGCTCCTACGAGCAGTACTTC. It is translated as CASSPIGGGSYEQYF.

The rearrangement joins TRBV27 to TRBJ2-4; D gene uncertain. Germline CDR1 reads MNHEY; CDR2 reads SMNVEV (reference sequence). V lost 3 bases, J lost 1 base, and 13 bases lay in between. CDR3 length equals 16 residues. The CDR3 sequence is CASSFTRIDAKNIQYF. Here the CDR3 DNA reads TGTGCCAGCAGTTTTACCAGGATTGACGCCAAAAACATTCAGTACTTC.

The chain employs TRBV5-1 and TRBJ1-2; D ambiguous. CDR1 and CDR2 (germline): SGHRS, YFSETQ. The CDR3 has 13 amino acids. V was cut by 4 bases and J by 0 bases, with 7 bases left in between. This CDR3 reads CASSGAANYGYTF. DNA of the CDR3: TGCGCCAGCAGCGGAGCTGCTAACTATGGCTACACCTTC.